These T cell receptor beta chains were read from a single sample in a study of cytomegalovirus exposure and HLA in healthy donors. Clones were sequenced by immunoSEQ multiplex PCR, and TCRdb holds only the in-frame ones, with some missing. This sample has some 220,000 clones, with approximately 90% found just once. The sample was PBMCs. The receptors here all came from a young woman in good health and CMV-seronegative. Both conserved end residues are part of each CDR3. Each record gives: CDR3 DNA, CDR3 protein, clone size, D gene, J gene, V gene. A D gene is named only where the DNA matches it firmly. Not every row has a clone size; where given, it reads once, few, many or a size class.

CDR3nt: TGTGCCAGCAGCTTATCTCGCGGGGGGACTACCGGGGAGCTGTTTTTT; CDR3aa: CASSLSRGGTTGELFF; abundance: NA; d_gene: TRBD2; j_gene: TRBJ2-2; v_gene: TRBV7-8
CDR3nt: TGTGCCAGCAGCCCACGGGGAGGCATAATGTTTTTT; CDR3aa: CASSPRGGIMFF; abundance: NA; d_gene: NA; j_gene: TRBJ1-4; v_gene: TRBV14
CDR3nt: TGCGCCAGCAGCTTACTAGCGGGAGGGGACAATGAGCAGTTCTTC; CDR3aa: CASSLLAGGDNEQFF; abundance: once; d_gene: TRBD2; j_gene: TRBJ2-1; v_gene: TRBV5-1
CDR3nt: TGTGCCAGCAGCTTAACGTACTCGGGAAGCTCCTACAATGAGCAGTTCTTC; CDR3aa: CASSLTYSGSSYNEQFF; abundance: few; d_gene: NA; j_gene: TRBJ2-1; v_gene: TRBV7-3
CDR3nt: TGTGCCAGCAGCCAAGAGCCACTTAATTCACCCCTCCACTTT; CDR3aa: CASSQEPLNSPLHF; abundance: NA; d_gene: NA; j_gene: TRBJ1-6; v_gene: TRBV4-2
CDR3nt: TGTGCCAGCAGGGAAAGGGACACCTATGGCTACACCTTC; CDR3aa: CASRERDTYGYTF; abundance: NA; d_gene: NA; j_gene: TRBJ1-2; v_gene: TRBV6-6
CDR3nt: TGTGCCAGCAGTTCCAACAGGGTCCTTACGCAGTATTTT; CDR3aa: CASSSNRVLTQYF; abundance: NA; d_gene: NA; j_gene: TRBJ2-3; v_gene: TRBV27
CDR3nt: TGTGCCACTCGAGACACTCACGGGACTAGCGGGACGTACAATGAGCAGTTCTTC; CDR3aa: CATRDTHGTSGTYNEQFF; abundance: NA; d_gene: TRBD2; j_gene: TRBJ2-1; v_gene: TRBV5-3
CDR3nt: TGTGCCAGCAGTTTACTAGGGGGCTCGGTTTATGGCTACACCTTC; CDR3aa: CASSLLGGSVYGYTF; abundance: NA; d_gene: TRBD1; j_gene: TRBJ1-2; v_gene: TRBV27
CDR3nt: TGCGCCAGCAGCCAAGATTTTAGGGAGACCTACAATGAGCAGTTCTTC; CDR3aa: CASSQDFRETYNEQFF; abundance: once; d_gene: NA; j_gene: TRBJ2-1; v_gene: TRBV4-3
CDR3nt: TGTGCCAGCAGCGATGAAAGGGAGGGGACCCAGTACTTC; CDR3aa: CASSDEREGTQYF; abundance: NA; d_gene: TRBD2; j_gene: TRBJ2-5; v_gene: TRBV9
CDR3nt: TGTGCCAGCAGTGAATTTGGACTTTCGAAACTGTTTTTT; CDR3aa: CASSEFGLSKLFF; abundance: NA; d_gene: NA; j_gene: TRBJ1-4; v_gene: TRBV25-1
CDR3nt: TGTGCCAGCAGCCCTATACAGGGAAAAGTAGCTGAAGCTTTCTTT; CDR3aa: CASSPIQGKVAEAFF; abundance: few; d_gene: NA; j_gene: TRBJ1-1; v_gene: TRBV9
CDR3nt: TGTGCCAGCTCCGCACTAGCGGGAACTTACAATGAGCAGTTCTTC; CDR3aa: CASSALAGTYNEQFF; abundance: NA; d_gene: TRBD2; j_gene: TRBJ2-1; v_gene: TRBV2
CDR3nt: TGTGCCAGTACCATAACAGGGGGATCCTACGAGCAGTACTTC; CDR3aa: CASTITGGSYEQYF; abundance: NA; d_gene: TRBD1; j_gene: TRBJ2-7; v_gene: TRBV19
CDR3nt: TGTGCCAGCATAACAGGGTATTCACCCCTCCACTTT; CDR3aa: CASITGYSPLHF; abundance: NA; d_gene: NA; j_gene: TRBJ1-6; v_gene: TRBV6-1
CDR3nt: TGTGCCAGCACCCTCGGGGGGGGAGGGCTAGATACGCAGTATTTT; CDR3aa: CASTLGGGGLDTQYF; abundance: NA; d_gene: TRBD2; j_gene: TRBJ2-3; v_gene: TRBV9